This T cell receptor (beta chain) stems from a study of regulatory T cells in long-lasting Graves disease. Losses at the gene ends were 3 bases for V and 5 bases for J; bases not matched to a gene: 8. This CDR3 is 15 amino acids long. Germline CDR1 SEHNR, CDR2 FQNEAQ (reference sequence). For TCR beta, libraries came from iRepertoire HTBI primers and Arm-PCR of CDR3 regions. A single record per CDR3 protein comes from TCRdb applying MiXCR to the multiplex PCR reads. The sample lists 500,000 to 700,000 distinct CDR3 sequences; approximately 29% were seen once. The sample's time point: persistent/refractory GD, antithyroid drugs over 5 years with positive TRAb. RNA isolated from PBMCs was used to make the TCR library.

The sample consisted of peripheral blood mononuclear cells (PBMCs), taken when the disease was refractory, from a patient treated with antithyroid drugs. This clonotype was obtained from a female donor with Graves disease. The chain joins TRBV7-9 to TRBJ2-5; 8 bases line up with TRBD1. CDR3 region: CASSFRTGRQETQYF. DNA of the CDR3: TGTGCCAGCAGCTTTCGGACAGGGAGGCAGGAGACCCAGTACTTC.